Following are 13 T cell receptor beta chains from one sample sequenced in a study of T cells in Graves' hyperthyroidism and ophthalmopathy. Amplification targeted TCR beta CDR3 regions from RNA transcripts. Researchers ran a first-round RT-PCR on the TCR CDR3 using the HTBI primer set. MiXCR, applied by TCRdb to the multiplex PCR reads, yields one record per CDR3 protein. The data show more than 75,000 distinct CDR3 sequences, with roughly 49% seen just once and 25% to 30% held by the top ten. What was sequenced was blood. The receptors derive from a woman in her thirties or forties with Graves' hyperthyroidism.

This clonotype occurred once. The chain is built from TRBV29-1 and TRBJ1-1; 12 nucleotides agree with TRBD1. Germline values: CDR1 SQVTM, CDR2 ANQGSEA. Losses at the gene ends were 2 bases for V and 5 bases for J; bases not matched to a gene: 6. This CDR3 has 15 amino acids. In nucleotides, the CDR3 is TGCAGCGTTGAACGGGACAGGGGGCGGGGGACTGAAGCTTTCTTT. Translation gives CSVERDRGRGTEAFF.

This clonotype was found many times. The V call is TRBV20-1, the J call TRBJ2-7; a possible D gene is TRBD1 (6 bases). Trimming stripped 5 bases from V and 4 bases from J, with 15 bases between. The CDR3 extends over 13 amino acids. Germline V gene lookup returns CDR1 DFQATT and CDR2 SNEGSKA (reference sequence). CDR3 DNA: TGCAGTGCTTTCAAGGACAGTGTATACGAGCAGTACTTC. This gives the protein CSAFKDSVYEQYF.

This clonotype was seen a handful of times. This sequence joins TRBV19 and TRBJ2-3; D may correspond to TRBD1 or TRBD2 (7 bases each). This CDR3 comprises 16 residues. V lost 6 bases to trimming and J lost 0 bases, with 16 bases between them. CDR1 is LNHDA and CDR2 is SQIVND in the germline V gene (reference sequence). The CDR3 loop is CASSSPGGASTDTQYF. In nucleotides, the CDR3 is TGTGCCAGTAGCTCGCCAGGGGGGGCTAGCACAGATACGCAGTATTTT.

The V and J genes are TRBV11-1 and TRBJ1-1; TRBD1 is a possible D gene (6 bases). Germline CDR1 is SGHAT and CDR2 is FQDESV (reference sequence). This CDR3 is 12 amino acids long. The germline V and J ends were trimmed by 1 base and 6 bases, with 6 bases remaining between them. The CDR3 nucleotides are TGTGCCAGCAGCTTAGAGGGGGCTGAAGCTTTCTTT. Amino acids: CASSLEGAEAFF.

The sample holds many counts of this clonotype. The chain is built from TRBV12-3 or TRBV12-4 and TRBJ2-7, with D perhaps matching TRBD1 or TRBD2 (5 bases each). With 1 base removed from V and 3 bases from J, the gap between germline ends came to 10 bases. The CDR3 totals 14 residues. The CDR3 sequence: CASSLEAGSYEQYF. The CDR3 DNA follows: TGTGCCAGCAGTTTAGAAGCAGGGAGCTACGAGCAGTACTTC.

The V gene is TRBV6-1, the J gene TRBJ2-7; 10 bases are a match to TRBD2. Germline-derived CDR1 and CDR2 are MNHNS and SASEGT. This CDR3 is built from 13 residues. Trimming at V came to 8 bases and at J to 6 bases, leaving 7 bases not matched to a gene. CDR3 sequence: CASQPLAGAEQYF. CDR3 in DNA: TGTGCCAGCCAGCCCCTAGCGGGAGCCGAGCAGTACTTC.

This clonotype was seen at least ten times. The chain has TRBV9 and TRBJ2-7; possible D gene TRBD2, 6 bases. Germline V gene data show CDR1 as SGDLS and CDR2 as YYNGEE. The V end was cut by 4 bases, the J end by 0 bases, with 14 bases between. The CDR3 runs to 15 residues. The CDR3 protein is CASSTEGLDSYEQYF. The DNA for the CDR3 is TGTGCCAGCAGCACAGAGGGACTCGACTCCTACGAGCAGTACTTC.

This clonotype was observed at least ten times. The V gene is TRBV5-5, the J gene TRBJ1-5; 8 bases are a match to TRBD1. Germline V gene data show CDR1 as SGHKS and CDR2 as YYEKEE (reference sequence). Losses at the gene ends were 2 bases for V and 7 bases for J; bases not matched to a gene: 8. This CDR3 is built from 15 residues. The CDR3 reads CASSLITGGYQPQHF. The CDR3 DNA reads TGTGCCAGCAGCTTAATCACAGGGGGGTACCAGCCCCAGCATTTT.

The V and J genes are TRBV7-9 and TRBJ2-5, with TRBD1 identical over 9 bases. Trimming cost V 2 bases and J 5 bases; bases outside gene matches: 6. There are 15 residues in the CDR3. Germline lookup yields CDR1 SEHNR and CDR2 FQNEAQ (reference sequence). CDR3 region: CASSLQQGARETQYF. DNA of the CDR3: TGTGCCAGCAGCTTACAACAGGGGGCTAGGGAGACCCAGTACTTC.

This clonotype was recorded at least ten times. V and J are TRBV7-3 and TRBJ2-7; D uncertain. The germline V gene encodes CDR1 SGHTA and CDR2 FQGTGA. The V end was cut by 1 base, the J end by 2 bases, with 9 bases between. The CDR3 runs to 14 residues. CDR3: CASSLRGRPYEQYF. CDR3 bases: TGTGCCAGCAGCTTAAGAGGCAGGCCCTACGAGCAGTACTTC.

The chain has TRBV6-5 and TRBJ1-3; possible D gene TRBD1, 5 bases. Germline V gene lookup returns CDR1 MNHEY and CDR2 SVGAGI. There are 14 residues in the CDR3. The germline V and J ends were trimmed by 2 bases and 4 bases, with 9 bases remaining between them. CDR3 DNA sequence: TGTGCCAGCAGTTACGGGGGAGCGGGAAACACCATATATTTT. It codes for CASSYGGAGNTIYF.

This clonotype was observed many times. The chain couples TRBV12-3 or TRBV12-4 to TRBJ2-5; 10 bases agree with TRBD2. Losses at the gene ends were 5 bases for V and 4 bases for J; bases not matched to a gene: 7. The CDR3 has 15 amino acids. CDR3 DNA sequence: TGTGCCAGCAGTCAACCCGGACTAGCGGCAGAGACCCAGTACTTC. Translated: CASSQPGLAAETQYF.

The chain uses TRBV15 and TRBJ2-2, with 14 bases that match TRBD2. This CDR3 region has 20 residues. Per the germline V gene, CDR1 is LNHNV and CDR2 is YYDKDF (reference sequence). V lost 0 bases and J lost 4; bases outside the gene matches: 10. The CDR3 loop is CATSRDGLPTSGRATGELFF. The CDR3 nucleotides read TGTGCCACCAGCAGAGATGGGCTCCCGACTAGCGGGAGGGCCACCGGGGAGCTGTTTTTT. The variable domain in full, completed from reference TRBV15 and TRBJ2-2, reads DAMVIQNPRYQVTQFGKPVTLSCSQTLNHNVMYWYQQKSSQAPKLLFHYYDKDFNNEADTPDNFQSRRPNTSFCFLDIRSPGLGDTAMYLCATSRDGLPTSGRATGELFFGEGSRLTVL.